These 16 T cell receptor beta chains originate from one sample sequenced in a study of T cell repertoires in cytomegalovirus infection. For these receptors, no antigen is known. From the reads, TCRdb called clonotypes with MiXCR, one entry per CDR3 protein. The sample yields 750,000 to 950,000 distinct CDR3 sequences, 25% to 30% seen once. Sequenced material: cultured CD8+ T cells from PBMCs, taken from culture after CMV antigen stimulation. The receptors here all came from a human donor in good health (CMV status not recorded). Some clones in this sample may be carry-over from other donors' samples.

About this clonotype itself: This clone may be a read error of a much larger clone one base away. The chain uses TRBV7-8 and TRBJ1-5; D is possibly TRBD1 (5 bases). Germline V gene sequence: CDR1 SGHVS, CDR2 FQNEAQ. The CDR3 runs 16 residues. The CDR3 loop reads CASSLALGGSNQHQHF. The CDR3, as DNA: TGTGCCAGCAGCTTAGCGTTGGGGGGTAGCAATCAGCACCAGCATTTT.

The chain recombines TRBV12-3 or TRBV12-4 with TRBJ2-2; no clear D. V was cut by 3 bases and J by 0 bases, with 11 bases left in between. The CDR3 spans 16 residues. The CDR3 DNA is TGTGCCAGCAGTTTTTCGAGAAACGCGAACACCGGGGAGCTGTTTTTT. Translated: CASSFSRNANTGELFF.

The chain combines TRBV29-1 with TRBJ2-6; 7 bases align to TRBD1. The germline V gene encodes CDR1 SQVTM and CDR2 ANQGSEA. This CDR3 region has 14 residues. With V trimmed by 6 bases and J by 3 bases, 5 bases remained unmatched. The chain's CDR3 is CSVRTGDGANVLTF. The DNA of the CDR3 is TGCAGCGTCCGTACAGGGGATGGGGCCAACGTCCTGACTTTC.

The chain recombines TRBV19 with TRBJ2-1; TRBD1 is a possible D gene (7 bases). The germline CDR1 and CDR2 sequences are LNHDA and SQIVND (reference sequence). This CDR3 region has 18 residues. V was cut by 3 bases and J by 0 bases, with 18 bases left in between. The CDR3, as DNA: TGTGCCAGTAGTATGAGAATTGGGCGGGACAGCTCCTACAATGAGCAGTTCTTC. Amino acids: CASSMRIGRDSSYNEQFF.

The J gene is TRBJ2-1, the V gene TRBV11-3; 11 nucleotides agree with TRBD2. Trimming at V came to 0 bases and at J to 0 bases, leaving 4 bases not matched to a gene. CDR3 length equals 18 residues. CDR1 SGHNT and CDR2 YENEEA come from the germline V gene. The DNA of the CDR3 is TGTGCCAGCAGCTTAGAGGCTAGCGGGGGGTCCTCCTACAATGAGCAGTTCTTC. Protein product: CASSLEASGGSSYNEQFF.

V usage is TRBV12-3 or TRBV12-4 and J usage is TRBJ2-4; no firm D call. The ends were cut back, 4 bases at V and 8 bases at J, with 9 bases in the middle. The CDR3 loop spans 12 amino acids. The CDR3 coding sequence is TGTGCCAGCAGTTCTCAGGTGGACATTCAGTACTTC. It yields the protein CASSSQVDIQYF.

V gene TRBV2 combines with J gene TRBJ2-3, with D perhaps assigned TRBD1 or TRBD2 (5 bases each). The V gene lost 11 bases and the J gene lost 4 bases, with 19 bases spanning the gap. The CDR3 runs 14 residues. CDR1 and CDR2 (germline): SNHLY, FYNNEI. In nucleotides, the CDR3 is TGTGCCCCGAGGGCAGGGAGCCCATCAGATACGCAGTATTTT. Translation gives CAPRAGSPSDTQYF.

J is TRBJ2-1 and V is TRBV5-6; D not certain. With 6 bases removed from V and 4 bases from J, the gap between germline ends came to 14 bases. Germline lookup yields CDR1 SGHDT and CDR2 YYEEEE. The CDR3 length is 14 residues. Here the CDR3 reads CASTIGNRYNEQFF. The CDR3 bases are TGTGCCAGCACGATAGGAAATCGGTACAATGAGCAGTTCTTC.

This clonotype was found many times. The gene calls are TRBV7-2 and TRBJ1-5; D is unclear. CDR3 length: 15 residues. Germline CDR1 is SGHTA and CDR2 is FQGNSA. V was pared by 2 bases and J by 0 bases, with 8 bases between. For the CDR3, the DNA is TGTGCCAGCAGCTTAATCTGGAATAGCAATCAGCCCCAGCATTTT. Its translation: CASSLIWNSNQPQHF.

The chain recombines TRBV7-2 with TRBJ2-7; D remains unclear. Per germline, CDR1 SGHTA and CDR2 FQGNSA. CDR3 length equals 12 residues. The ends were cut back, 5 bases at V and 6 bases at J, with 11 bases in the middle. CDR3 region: CASSLGSTEQYF. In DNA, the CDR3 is TGTGCCAGCAGCCTAGGAAGTACCGAGCAGTACTTC.

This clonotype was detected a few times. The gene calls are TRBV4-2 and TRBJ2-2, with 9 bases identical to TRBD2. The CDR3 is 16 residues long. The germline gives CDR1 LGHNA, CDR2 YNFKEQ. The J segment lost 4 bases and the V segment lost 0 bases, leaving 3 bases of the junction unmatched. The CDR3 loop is CASSQDSGSLTGELFF. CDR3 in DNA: TGTGCCAGCAGCCAAGATAGCGGGAGTCTCACCGGGGAGCTGTTTTTT.

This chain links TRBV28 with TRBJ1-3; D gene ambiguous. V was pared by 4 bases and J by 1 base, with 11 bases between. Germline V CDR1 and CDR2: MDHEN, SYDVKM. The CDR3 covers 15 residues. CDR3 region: CASSSPGGSGNTIYF. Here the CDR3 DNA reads TGTGCCAGCAGTTCCCCCGGTGGGTCTGGAAACACCATATATTTT.

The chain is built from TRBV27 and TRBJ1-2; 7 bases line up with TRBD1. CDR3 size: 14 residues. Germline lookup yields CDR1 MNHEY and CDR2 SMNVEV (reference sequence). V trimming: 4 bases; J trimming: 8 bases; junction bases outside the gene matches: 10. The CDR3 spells CASSSLGQARGYTF. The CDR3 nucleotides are TGTGCCAGCAGTTCACTCGGACAGGCACGGGGCTACACCTTC.

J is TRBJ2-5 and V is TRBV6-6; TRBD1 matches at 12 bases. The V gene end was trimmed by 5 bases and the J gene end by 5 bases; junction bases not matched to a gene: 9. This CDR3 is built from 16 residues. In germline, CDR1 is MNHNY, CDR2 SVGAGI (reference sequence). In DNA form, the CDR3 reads TGTGCCAGCAGTAGAACGGGACAGGGGGCGAGGGAGACCCAGTACTTC. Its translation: CASSRTGQGARETQYF.

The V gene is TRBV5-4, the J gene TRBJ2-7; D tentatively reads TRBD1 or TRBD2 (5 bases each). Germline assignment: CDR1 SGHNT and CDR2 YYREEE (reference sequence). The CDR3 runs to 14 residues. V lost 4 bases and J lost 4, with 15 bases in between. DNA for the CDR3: TGTGCCAGCAGCGCAGGACACTCGGGGTACGAGCAGTACTTC. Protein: CASSAGHSGYEQYF.

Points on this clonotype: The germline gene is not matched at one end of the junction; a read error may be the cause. The CDR3, as DNA: TGCGCCAGCAGCCAAGTACCCGTTGGCCCCACAAATACGCAGTATTTT. Translated: CASSQVPVGPTNTQYF. The rearrangement uses TRBV4-1 and TRBJ2-3; no clear D. CDR3 length: 16 residues. Germline loops: CDR1 MGHRA, CDR2 YSYEKL.